Below, 8 T cell receptor beta chains from the same sample are listed, as sequenced in a study of OX40 agonist ivuxolimab in advanced cancers. Clones were read by immunoSEQ multiplex PCR, and TCRdb kept only the in-frame ones, dropping some. The table records approximately 50,000 clones, roughly 90% of them present only once. Source: CD4+ or CD8+ T cells sorted from blood, taken in a trial of the OX40 agonist ivuxolimab. The receptors originated from an adult with an advanced solid tumor such as melanoma, head and neck, liver or kidney cancer.

This chain links TRBV6-1 with TRBJ2-7; TRBD1 is a possible D gene (7 bases). Trimming removed 5 bases from V and 4 bases from J, with 15 bases in between. The germline V gene encodes CDR1 MNHNS and CDR2 SASEGT. This CDR3 contains 14 residues. The CDR3 region has the DNA TGTGCCAGCAGTCGACAGGGAGGATCGTACGAGCAGTACTTC. Translation gives CASSRQGGSYEQYF.

About this clone: Other DNA variants within this sample encode the same CDR3. The rearrangement uses TRBV4-1 and TRBJ1-4; D not certain. CDR3 length: 16 amino acids. V lost 1 base to trimming and J lost 0 bases, with 9 bases between them. Per germline, CDR1 MGHRA and CDR2 YSYEKL. DNA of the CDR3: TGCGCCAGCAGCCAAGGGACGGTTGCAACTAATGAAAAACTGTTTTTT. This sequence encodes CASSQGTVATNEKLFF.

This sequence joins TRBV5-1 and TRBJ1-1; TRBD1 might be the D (5 bases). Looked up from germline, CDR1 is SGHRS and CDR2 is YFSETQ. This CDR3 region has 14 residues. V was clipped by 1 base and J by 4 bases, with 11 bases between them. The CDR3 protein is CASSLLQAGTEAFF. DNA for the CDR3: TGCGCCAGCAGCTTGTTACAGGCGGGCACTGAAGCTTTCTTT.

This clone was seen a single time. The chain's CDR3 is CASSLFQPAGGGEQYF. The CDR3 DNA is TGTGCCAGCAGTTTATTTCAACCAGCGGGAGGGGGCGAGCAGTACTTC. The gene calls are TRBV28 and TRBJ2-7; TRBD2 agrees at 10 bases. CDR1 and CDR2 (germline): MDHEN, SYDVKM. The CDR3 consists of 16 residues. After removal of 1 base from V and 6 bases from J, the junction contained 9 bases not matched to a gene.

V and J are TRBV15 and TRBJ2-1, with D perhaps TRBD2 (5 bases). The CDR3 runs 14 residues. V was cut by 0 bases and J by 12 bases, with 15 bases left in between. Germline V gene sequence: CDR1 LNHNV, CDR2 YYDKDF (reference sequence). CDR3 DNA sequence: TGTGCCACCAGCAGAGATAATGGGATCGAGGGGCAGTTCTTC. Amino acid sequence: CATSRDNGIEGQFF.

This clone was seen only a few times. V usage is TRBV28 and J usage is TRBJ2-7; the D gene is possibly TRBD2 (6 bases). CDR1 MDHEN and CDR2 SYDVKM come from the germline V gene. V was clipped by 3 bases and J by 3 bases, with 24 bases between them. The CDR3 totals 18 residues. The CDR3 sequence: CASSLGSLADYAFYEQYF. The DNA of the CDR3 is TGTGCCAGCAGTTTGGGCAGCTTAGCGGACTATGCATTCTACGAGCAGTACTTC. Full variable domain (rest looked up from reference TRBV28 and TRBJ2-7): DVKVTQSSRYLVKRTGEKVFLECVQDMDHENMFWYRQDPGLGLRLIYFSYDVKMKEKGDIPEGYSVSREKKERFSLILESASTNQTSMYLCASSLGSLADYAFYEQYFGPGTRLTVT.

The V and J genes are TRBV19 and TRBJ1-4, with a possible D match to TRBD1 (5 bases). This CDR3 contains 14 residues. Germline CDR1 and CDR2: LNHDA and SQIVND (reference sequence). With 2 bases removed from V and 7 bases from J, the gap between germline ends came to 11 bases. For the CDR3, the DNA is TGTGCCAGTAGTATACCCGGGGGGAGTGAAAAACTGTTTTTT. Translated: CASSIPGGSEKLFF.

This clone was detected only once. The DNA for the CDR3 is TGTGCCAGCAGCTTGAAGGCGGGAACTCAAGAGACCCAGTACTTC. Protein: CASSLKAGTQETQYF. This chain connects TRBV7-2 to TRBJ2-5; possibly TRBD2 for D (6 bases). V shed 3 bases and J shed 2 bases, with 13 bases lying between them. The CDR3 covers 15 residues. Germline V CDR1 and CDR2: SGHTA, FQGNSA.